This T cell receptor delta chain was found in a study of Vγ9Vδ2 T cells in congenital toxoplasmosis (dated by TCRdb to the early 2020s). At the level of the whole study: To diagnose congenital toxoplasmosis, IgG, IgM and IgA serology, Western blot and an in-house interferon-gamma release assay were used. In this study, researchers looked at the gamma and delta chain CDR3 repertoires of sorted blood gammadelta T cells, comparing infants congenitally infected with T. gondii against uninfected infants. Repertoires were sequenced from infants at 2 months after birth and at 1 year of age. At 2 months, TCR sequencing included about 5 infected and 9 to 10 uninfected infants, while at 1 year the sequenced group was 3 infected and 4 uninfected infants.

The paper as a whole reports these results and caveats: Germline-encoded fetal-type TRDV2 CDR3 sequences seemed to be more prevalent in infected than in uninfected roughly 2-month-old infants, with an in utero expansion footprint being suggested. At 2 months, TRGV9 and TRDV2 CDR3s of infected infants appeared to carry fewer N additions than uninfected infants, especially TRDV2-TRDJ1 sequences. Two months was the earliest age with enough suitable sample material for TCR repertoire analysis, so newborn repertoires were not sequenced. Repertoire differences between infected and uninfected infants were less clear at 1 year of age than at 2 months. High prevalence of a public TRGV9 clonotype was observed in both infected and uninfected infants.

The germline V gene yields GEAIGNYY for CDR1 and EKD for CDR2. The CDR3 runs 18 amino acids, cysteine and phenylalanine included. The retained sequence is limited to the CDR3, 54 bases, with the frame set at the first base. Trimmed from V: 2 bases; trimmed from J: 0 bases; junction bases lacking a gene match: 8. About this clone: This clone's antigen is unknown. A much larger clone lies a single base off, so this may be a read error.

The same treatment, consisting of spiramycin and/or pyrimethamine plus sulfadiazine plus folinic acid, was given to the mothers of both infected and uninfected infants. Every infant, whether infected or uninfected, was delivered at term after more than 37 weeks of gestation. Approximately 1 mL of blood was used to isolate PBMCs by Lymphoprep gradient centrifugation, after which the PBMCs were cryopreserved in liquid nitrogen and shipped to Belgium. Thawed PBMCs were labeled with Zombie NIR viability dye and stained with CD3, TCR gammadelta, Vgamma9 and Vdelta2 antibodies. Sorting of CD3+ TCRgammadelta+ T cells was performed on a FACSAria III, reaching a mean purity of roughly 98%. For each sample, the RNeasy Micro Kit was used to isolate RNA from around 10,000 sorted gammadelta T cells. The study infants had mothers who were enrolled with primary T. gondii infection during pregnancy. The infants' peripheral blood was drawn at an outpatient microbiology and virology center located in Pavia, Italy.

cDNA was made by template-switch reverse transcription with TRGC- and TRDC-specific primers in one tube, using SuperScript II. The TRGC primer was designed so that it would bind both of the constant genes TRGC1 and TRGC2. The KAPA Real-Time Library Amplification Kit was used to amplify TRG and TRD, and AMPure XP beads were used for purification between steps. Index PCR with the Nextera XT Index Kit was used to add Illumina sequencing adapters. TRG and TRD amplicons were sequenced on an Illumina MiSeq with the V2 300 kit, giving 150 bp paired-end reads. Under the source paper's analysis protocol: Before any further analysis, FastQC version 0.11.8 was used to check read quality. Reads were aligned to GenBank TRG or TRD reference genes, and CDR3 sequences were built with MiXCR version 3.0.3. Default MiXCR settings were used with one exception: TRDD gene segments were assembled from 3 consecutive nucleotides instead of 5. N additions, CDR3 length, J segment length and clonotype sharing between samples were computed with VDJtools version 1.2.1. CDR3 sequences that were out of frame or contained stop codons were removed from the analysis. The overlap of infant repertoires with previously published Vgamma9Vdelta2 repertoires from fetal, cord blood and adult blood was compared. Clonotypes were called again by TCRdb from the public reads via CATT, and duplicate nucleotide sequences were then merged into one entry. For this entry, the V and J calls and clone size follow TCRdb and not the study's own pipeline. Present in this sample are roughly 900 delta-chain clones, nearly 20% of which were seen just once. The biggest ten clones account for 15% to 19% of the sample.

This clonotype was obtained from a child under 10 years old born to a mother with Toxoplasma gondii infection during pregnancy, either congenitally infected or uninfected (not recorded which). The rearrangement joined TRDV2 to TRDJ1, and 13 junction bases match TRDD3. The J gene was missing in TCRdb and was found by matching the end of the DNA to germline. The sample was gamma-delta T cells from blood. The bases read TGTGCCTGTGACAGCGTACTGGGGGATACGTCCGACACCGATAAACTCATCTTT. It codes for CACDSVLGDTSDTDKLIF.